This is a list of T cell receptor beta chains from one sample in a study of T cells in tuberculosis. Data came from immunoSEQ multiplex PCR; TCRdb stores just in-frame clones and leaves some out. The table includes under 40,000 clones, roughly 94% detected once. The sample taken for sequencing was PBMCs. These receptors were obtained from a donor between 10 and 35 years old with latent tuberculosis or without tuberculosis infection. Each CDR3 is given with its conserved first and last residue. A D gene is named only where the DNA matches it firmly. The listing skips clone size in some rows; elsewhere it reads once, few, many or a size class.

j_gene: TRBJ1-2; abundance: -; d_gene: TRBD1; v_gene: TRBV18; CDR3aa: CASSSTGDNYGYTF; CDR3nt: TGTGCCAGCTCGTCGACAGGGGATAACTATGGCTACACCTTC
j_gene: TRBJ2-1; abundance: -; d_gene: TRBD2; v_gene: TRBV10-1; CDR3aa: CASSESTSGSASYNEQFF; CDR3nt: TGCGCCAGCAGTGAGTCGACTAGCGGGAGTGCTTCCTACAATGAGCAGTTCTTC
j_gene: TRBJ2-7; abundance: -; d_gene: TRBD2; v_gene: TRBV4-1; CDR3aa: CASSQAPPPSGGYEQYF; CDR3nt: TGCGCCAGCAGCCAAGCCCCTCCCCCTAGCGGAGGGTACGAGCAGTACTTC
j_gene: TRBJ1-2; abundance: -; d_gene: -; v_gene: TRBV27; CDR3aa: CASSLISRPIYGYTF; CDR3nt: TGTGCCAGCAGTTTAATATCCCGCCCTATCTATGGCTACACCTTC
j_gene: TRBJ1-2; abundance: -; d_gene: -; v_gene: TRBV7-9; CDR3aa: CASSPTRSYGYTF; CDR3nt: TGTGCCAGCAGCCCCACCCGGAGCTATGGCTACACCTTC
j_gene: TRBJ2-2; abundance: once; d_gene: -; v_gene: TRBV19; CDR3aa: CASSPAGGGTGELFF; CDR3nt: TGTGCCAGTAGTCCGGCAGGGGGAGGCACCGGGGAGCTGTTTTTT
j_gene: TRBJ2-1; abundance: -; d_gene: -; v_gene: TRBV10-1; CDR3aa: CASSASGRANEQFF; CDR3nt: TGCGCCAGCAGTGCGTCGGGGAGAGCCAATGAGCAGTTCTTC
j_gene: TRBJ1-5; abundance: -; d_gene: -; v_gene: TRBV6-6; CDR3aa: CASSLARGGDQPQHF; CDR3nt: TGTGCCAGCAGTTTGGCACGGGGAGGGGATCAGCCCCAGCATTTT
j_gene: TRBJ2-1; abundance: -; d_gene: TRBD2; v_gene: TRBV5-1; CDR3aa: CASSDTGLAGGPGEQFF; CDR3nt: TGCGCCAGCAGTGACACGGGACTAGCGGGAGGGCCAGGAGAGCAGTTCTTC
j_gene: TRBJ1-2; abundance: -; d_gene: -; v_gene: TRBV7-9; CDR3aa: CASSPQGHPSNYGYTF; CDR3nt: TGTGCCAGCAGCCCCCAGGGACACCCATCGAACTATGGCTACACCTTC
j_gene: TRBJ1-1; abundance: -; d_gene: -; v_gene: TRBV6-1; CDR3aa: CASSFQVNTEAFF; CDR3nt: TGTGCCAGCAGTTTTCAGGTTAACACTGAAGCTTTCTTT
j_gene: TRBJ1-1; abundance: -; d_gene: -; v_gene: TRBV28; CDR3aa: CASSPRFEGTEAFF; CDR3nt: TGTGCCAGCAGTCCAAGGTTCGAGGGAACTGAAGCTTTCTTT
j_gene: TRBJ2-1; abundance: -; d_gene: -; v_gene: TRBV4-2; CDR3aa: CASSPQPGFGGHPSYNEQFF; CDR3nt: TGTGCCAGCAGCCCCCAGCCCGGGTTTGGCGGGCACCCCTCCTACAATGAGCAGTTCTTC
j_gene: TRBJ2-3; abundance: -; d_gene: -; v_gene: TRBV30; CDR3aa: CAWSVLDSSKFDTQYF; CDR3nt: TGTGCCTGGAGTGTACTTGACTCGTCGAAATTTGATACGCAGTATTTT